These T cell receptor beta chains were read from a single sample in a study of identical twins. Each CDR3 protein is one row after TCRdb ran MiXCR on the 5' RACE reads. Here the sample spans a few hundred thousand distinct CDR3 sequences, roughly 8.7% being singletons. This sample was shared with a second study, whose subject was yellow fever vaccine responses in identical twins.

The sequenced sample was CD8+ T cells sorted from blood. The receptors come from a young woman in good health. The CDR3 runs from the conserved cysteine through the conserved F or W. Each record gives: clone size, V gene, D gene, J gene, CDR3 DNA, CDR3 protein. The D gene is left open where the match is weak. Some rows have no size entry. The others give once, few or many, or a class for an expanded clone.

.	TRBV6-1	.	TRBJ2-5	TGTGCCTCGGGCCAGGGGTACCAAGAGACCCAGTACTTC	CASGQGYQETQYF
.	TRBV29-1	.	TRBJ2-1	TGCAGCTTCCGAACCGGGGGAAGGTCCTACAATGAGCAGTTCTTC	CSFRTGGRSYNEQFF
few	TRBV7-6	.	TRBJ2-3	TGTGCCAGCAGCACCGGCATGGATACGCAGTATTTT	CASSTGMDTQYF
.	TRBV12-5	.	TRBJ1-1	TGTGCTAGTGGTACCACCGGGGCCTATATGAACACTGAAGCTTTCTTT	CASGTTGAYMNTEAFF
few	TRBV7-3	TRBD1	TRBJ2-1	TGTGCCAGCAGCTCCGGACAGGCAGCCTACAATGAGCAGTTCTTC	CASSSGQAAYNEQFF
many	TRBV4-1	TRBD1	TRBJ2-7	TGCGCCAGCAGTCAACGGACAGGATTGGACGAGCAGTACTTC	CASSQRTGLDEQYF
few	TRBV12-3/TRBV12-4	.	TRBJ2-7	TGTGCCAGCGTTAGACAGGATAGTGGCGAGCAGTACTTC	CASVRQDSGEQYF
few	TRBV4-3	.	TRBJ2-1	TGCGCCAGCAGCCAAGATTGGCGGGGGCCGAATGAGCAGTTCTTC	CASSQDWRGPNEQFF
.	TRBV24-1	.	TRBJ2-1	TGTGCCACCAGCGCTAGGGACGTACACAATGAGCAGTTCTTC	CATSARDVHNEQFF
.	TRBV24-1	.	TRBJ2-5	TGTGCCACCAGTGAGGACCCCTTGGGAGTGGACCAGTACTTC	CATSEDPLGVDQYF
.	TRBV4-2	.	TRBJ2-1	TGTGCCAGCAGCACACGTGGGGGGACCTACAATGAGCAGTTCTTC	CASSTRGGTYNEQFF
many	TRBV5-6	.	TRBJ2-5	TGTGCCAGCAGCTCGGGCGGGGAGACCCAGTACTTC	CASSSGGETQYF
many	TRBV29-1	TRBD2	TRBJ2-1	TGCAGCGTTGAAGGACTAGCGGGAGTAGGGTCCTACAATGAGCAGTTCTTC	CSVEGLAGVGSYNEQFF
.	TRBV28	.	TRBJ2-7	TGTGCCAGCAGCAATCTTGGGGGCTGGGAGCAGTACTTC	CASSNLGGWEQYF
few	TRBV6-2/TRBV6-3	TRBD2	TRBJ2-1	TGTGCCAGCAGTTACAACACAGGACTAGCGGGAGATACCAACTCCTACAATGAGCAGTTCTTC	CASSYNTGLAGDTNSYNEQFF
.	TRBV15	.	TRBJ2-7	TGTGCCACCAGCAGAGTAAGTCCCTCCGACGACGAGCAGTACTTC	CATSRVSPSDDEQYF
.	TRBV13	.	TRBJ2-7	TGTGCCAGCAGCTTAGGCTGGAGGGCCCCCCCGGACGAGCAGTACTTC	CASSLGWRAPPDEQYF
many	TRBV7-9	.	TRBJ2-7	TGTGCCAGCAGCATGAGGACAGTCTCCTACGAGCAGTACTTC	CASSMRTVSYEQYF
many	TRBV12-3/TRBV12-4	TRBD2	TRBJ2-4	TGTGCCAGCAGTTATGGGACTAGCGGGGTCATTCAGTACTTC	CASSYGTSGVIQYF
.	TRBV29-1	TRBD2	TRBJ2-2	TGCAGCGTTGAACTGTCTAGCGGGACAAACACCGGGGAGCTGTTTTTT	CSVELSSGTNTGELFF
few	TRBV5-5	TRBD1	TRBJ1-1	TGTGCCAGCAGCTTACCTCGGGGGACAGAGAACACTGAAGCTTTCTTT	CASSLPRGTENTEAFF
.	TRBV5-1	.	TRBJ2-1	TGCGCCAGCAGCACCATCGCTGCCACTAGGGGCGATGAGCAGTTCTTC	CASSTIAATRGDEQFF
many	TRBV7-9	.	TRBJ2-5	TGTGCCAGCAGCCCAAGACTAGAAGAGACCCAGTACTTC	CASSPRLEETQYF
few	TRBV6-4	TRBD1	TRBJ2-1	TGTGCCAGCGCTGGGACAGAACACAATGAGCAGTTCTTC	CASAGTEHNEQFF
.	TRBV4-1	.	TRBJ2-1	TGCGCCAGCAGCCAAGATCCTGCTTCCTACAATGAGCAGTTCTTC	CASSQDPASYNEQFF
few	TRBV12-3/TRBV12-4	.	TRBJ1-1	TGTGCCAGCAGTTTGGGGGCACGATCTGAAGCTTTCTTT	CASSLGARSEAFF
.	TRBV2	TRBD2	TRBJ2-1	TGTGCCAGCAGCACGCCTTCCGGGACTAGCGGGGGGCCCCCCTCAAATCGAGAGCAGTTCTTC	CASSTPSGTSGGPPSNREQFF
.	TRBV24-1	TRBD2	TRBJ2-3	TGTGCCACCAGTGATTCTGGCGGGGGGGCACCGAGCACAGATACGCAGTATTTT	CATSDSGGGAPSTDTQYF
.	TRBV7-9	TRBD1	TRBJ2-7	TGTGCCAGCAGCCTCACCTCCTTCGGGACAGGGGGATACGAGCAGTACTTC	CASSLTSFGTGGYEQYF
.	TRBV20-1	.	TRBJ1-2	TGCAGTGCTAGAGATGAAATGGGGGAATTTGGCTACACCTTC	CSARDEMGEFGYTF
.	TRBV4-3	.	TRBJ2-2	TGCGCCAGCAGCCAAGATGGGGGTTCCGGGGAGCTGTTTTTT	CASSQDGGSGELFF
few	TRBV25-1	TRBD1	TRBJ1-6	TGTGCCAGCAGTGAATCCTGGGCAGGGGGACCGAGCTCCTATAATTCACCCCTCCACTTT	CASSESWAGGPSSYNSPLHF
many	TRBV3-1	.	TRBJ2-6	TGTGCCAGCAGCCAAGGGGTCGGCTCTGGGGCCAACGTCCTGACTTTC	CASSQGVGSGANVLTF
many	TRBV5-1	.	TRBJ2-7	TGCGCCAGCAGCTTGGAGACTAACCTCTACGAGCAGTACTTC	CASSLETNLYEQYF
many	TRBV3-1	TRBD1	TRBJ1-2	TGTGCCAGCAGCCAGGAGGACAGGGTTGACGGCTACACCTTC	CASSQEDRVDGYTF
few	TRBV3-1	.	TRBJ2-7	TGTGCCAGCAGCCAGGCGACAGGTCTTTTCTACGAGCAGTACTTC	CASSQATGLFYEQYF
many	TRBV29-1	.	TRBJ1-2	.	CSASVATGAYLF
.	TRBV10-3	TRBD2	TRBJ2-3	TGTGCCATCAGTGAGTCTGGGACTAGGGGGGTCACCACAGATACGCAGTATTTT	CAISESGTRGVTTDTQYF
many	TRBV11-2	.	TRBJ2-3	TGTGCCAGCAGCTTAGAGACGGGCGCAGATACGCAGTATTTT	CASSLETGADTQYF
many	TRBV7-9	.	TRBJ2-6	TGTGCCAGCCACGGGTCGGGCTCTGGGGCCAACGTCCTGACTTTC	CASHGSGSGANVLTF
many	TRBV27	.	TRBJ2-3	TGTGCCAGCAGTCCCATAGAATTTGTTGCAGATACGCAGTATTTT	CASSPIEFVADTQYF
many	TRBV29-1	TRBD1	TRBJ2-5	TGCAGCGTTTACAGGGGCGATATTCAAGAGACCCAGTACTTC	CSVYRGDIQETQYF
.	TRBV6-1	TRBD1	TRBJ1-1	TGTGCCAGCAGTAATGAGGACAGGGGTTTGAACACTGAAGCTTTCTTT	CASSNEDRGLNTEAFF
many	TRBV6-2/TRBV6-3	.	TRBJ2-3	TGTGCCAGTAACTACGGAGCGGCTTCAGATACGCAGTATTTT	CASNYGAASDTQYF
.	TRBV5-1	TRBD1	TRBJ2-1	TGCGCCAGCAGCTTGGACGGGACAGGGGGCCATGAGCAGTTCTTC	CASSLDGTGGHEQFF
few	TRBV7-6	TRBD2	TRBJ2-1	TGTGCCAGCAGCCAACCTTTAGCGGGAGGGTTCCACAATGAGCAGTTCTTC	CASSQPLAGGFHNEQFF
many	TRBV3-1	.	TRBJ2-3	TGTGCCAGCAGCCCTGAGCAAGATACGCAGTATTTT	CASSPEQDTQYF
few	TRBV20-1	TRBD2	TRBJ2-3	TGCAGTACCCCAAGGGATAGCGGGGTTTTCGCGGATACGCAGTATTTT	CSTPRDSGVFADTQYF
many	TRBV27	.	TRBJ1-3	TGTGCCAGCGCACGCGGAAACACCATATATTTT	CASARGNTIYF
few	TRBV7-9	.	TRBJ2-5	TGTGCCAGCAGCTTAGAAAATGAAGAGACCCAGTACTTC	CASSLENEETQYF
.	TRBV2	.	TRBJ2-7	TGTGCCAGCAGTGATCCCGCCAGGACCTGCGAGCAGTACTTC	CASSDPARTCEQYF
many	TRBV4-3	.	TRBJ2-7	TGCGCCAGCAGCCAAGATAGAGAATACGAGCAGTACTTC	CASSQDREYEQYF
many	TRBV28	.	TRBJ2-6	TGTGCCACCTCGAGTGGGGAGTCTGGGGCCAACGTCCTGACTTTC	CATSSGESGANVLTF
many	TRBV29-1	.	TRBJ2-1	TGCAGCGTTGATCTAGGGTGGGATGACAATGAGCAGTTCTTC	CSVDLGWDDNEQFF
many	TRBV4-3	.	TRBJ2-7	TGCGCCAGCAGCCAGAGAGTTGGGTACGAGCAGTACTTC	CASSQRVGYEQYF
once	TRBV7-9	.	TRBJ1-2	TGTGCCAGCAGCTTTACCAATCCTAACTATGGCTACCCCTTC	CASSFTNPNYGYPF
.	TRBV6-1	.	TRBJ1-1	TGTGCCAGCACCTCGGGAGGGGAAGCTTTCTTT	CASTSGGEAFF
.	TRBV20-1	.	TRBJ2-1	TGCAGTGCCTACCAGTGGGAGATAAAGATACATGAGCAGTTCTTC	CSAYQWEIKIHEQFF
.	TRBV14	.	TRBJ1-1	TGTGCCAGCAGCCAAGATGAGACGCTATATGGGGTCGAAGCTTTCTTT	CASSQDETLYGVEAFF
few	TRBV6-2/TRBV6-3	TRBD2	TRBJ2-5	TGTGCCAGCACTAGACTAGCGGGTGAGACCCAGTACTTC	CASTRLAGETQYF